Sequencing of this T cell receptor (beta chain) was carried out in a study of blood T cells in healthy people across ages. Whole-study findings and limits: In the absence of known donor CMV status, changes in expanded clonotypes were possibly confounded.

Note on this clonotype: Its antigen is currently unknown.

Germline CDR1 is MNHEY and CDR2 is SVGEGT. V was shortened by 3 bases and J by 4 bases, with 10 bases between the two germline ends. This CDR3 has 14 residues. Together with a sample-barcoded 5' primer, a J-beta primer mix was included in a second PCR lasting about 7 to 12 cycles. All cDNA molecules were each tagged by a template-switch adaptor with 12 random nucleotides. TCRdb fed the 5' RACE reads into MiXCR, producing one record per CDR3 protein. This table has 650,000 to 800,000 distinct CDR3 sequences, approximately 48% appearing once. The sequence derives from a man aged 60-69 years in good health. This chain uses TRBV6-2 or TRBV6-3 with TRBJ1-5, with no clear D. The sequenced sample was blood. The CDR3 region has the DNA TGTGCCAGCAGTTATGGGCAGCTAAATCAGCCCCAGCATTTT. Protein: CASSYGQLNQPQHF.